The source of this TCR beta chain is a study of blood T cell repertoires in COVID-19. As for the study in general: Acute-phase and convalescent COVID-19 samples originated in the United States, Italy and Spain. Sources were T cells, B-cell-depleted T cells, or PBMCs; the material itself was cDNA or gDNA.

Methods used by the authors: Amplifying reference gene primers gave estimates of nucleated cell counts. TCRdb keeps only in-frame clones here, not all; method: immunoSEQ multiplex PCR. V, J and clone size are those of that table, while D and trimming were read from the DNA. The sample lists under 350,000 clones, roughly 85% occurring once. The CDR3 is 21 residues long. CDR1 is SGHRS and CDR2 is YFSETQ in the germline V gene. After removal of 6 bases from V and 0 bases from J, the junction contained 19 bases not matched to a gene. The receptor comes from a man aged 60 to 69 who had recovered from COVID-19. Material: peripheral blood. The chain links TRBV5-1 to TRBJ2-6; 9 nucleotides line up with TRBD1. Here the CDR3 reads CASTIHTNGDRDFSGANVLTF. In DNA, the CDR3 is TGCGCCAGCACGATCCATACTAATGGGGACAGGGACTTCTCTGGGGCCAACGTCCTGACTTTC.